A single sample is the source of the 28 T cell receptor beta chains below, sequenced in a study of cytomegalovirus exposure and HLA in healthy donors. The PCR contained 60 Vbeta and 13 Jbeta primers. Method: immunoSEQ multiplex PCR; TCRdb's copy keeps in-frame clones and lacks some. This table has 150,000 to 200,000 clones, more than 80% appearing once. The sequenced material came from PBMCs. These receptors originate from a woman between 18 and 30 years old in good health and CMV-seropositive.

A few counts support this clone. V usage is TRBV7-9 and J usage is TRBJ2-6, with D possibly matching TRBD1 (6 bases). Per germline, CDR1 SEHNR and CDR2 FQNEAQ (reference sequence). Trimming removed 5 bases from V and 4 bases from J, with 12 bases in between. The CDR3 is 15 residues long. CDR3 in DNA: TGTGCCAGCAGCCCCGGACAGAGCGGGGCCAACGTCCTGACTTTC. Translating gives CASSPGQSGANVLTF.

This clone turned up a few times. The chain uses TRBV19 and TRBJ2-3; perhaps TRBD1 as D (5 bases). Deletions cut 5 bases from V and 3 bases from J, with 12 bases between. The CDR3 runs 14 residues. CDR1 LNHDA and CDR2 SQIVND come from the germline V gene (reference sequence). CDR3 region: CASSPEDRTDTQYF. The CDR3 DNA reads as TGTGCCAGTAGTCCGGAAGACAGAACAGATACGCAGTATTTT.

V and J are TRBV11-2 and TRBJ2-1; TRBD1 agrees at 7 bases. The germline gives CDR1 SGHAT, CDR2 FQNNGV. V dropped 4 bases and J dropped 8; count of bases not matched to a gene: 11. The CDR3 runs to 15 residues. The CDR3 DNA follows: TGTGCCAGCAGCTACCAGACAGGGACCACGTATGAGCAGTTCTTC. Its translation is CASSYQTGTTYEQFF.

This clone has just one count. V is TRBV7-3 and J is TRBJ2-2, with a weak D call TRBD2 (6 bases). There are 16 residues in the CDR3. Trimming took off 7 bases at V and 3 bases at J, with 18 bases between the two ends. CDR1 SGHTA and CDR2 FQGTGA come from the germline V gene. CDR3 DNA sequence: TGTGCCAGCACCAGAAATTCGGGGGTCGACACCGGGGAGCTGTTTTTT. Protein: CASTRNSGVDTGELFF.

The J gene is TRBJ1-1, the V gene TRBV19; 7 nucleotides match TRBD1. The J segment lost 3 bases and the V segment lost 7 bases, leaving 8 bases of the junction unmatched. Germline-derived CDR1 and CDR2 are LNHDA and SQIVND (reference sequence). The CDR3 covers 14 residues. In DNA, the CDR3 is TGTGCCAGTACCTTAGGGGGCGCCGACACTGAAGCTTTCTTT. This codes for CASTLGGADTEAFF. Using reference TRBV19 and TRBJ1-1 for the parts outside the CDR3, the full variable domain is DGGITQSPKYLFRKEGQNVTLSCEQNLNHDAMYWYRQDPGQGLRLIYYSQIVNDFQKGDIAEGYSVSREKKESFPLTVTSAQKNPTAFYLCASTLGGADTEAFFGQGTRLTVV.

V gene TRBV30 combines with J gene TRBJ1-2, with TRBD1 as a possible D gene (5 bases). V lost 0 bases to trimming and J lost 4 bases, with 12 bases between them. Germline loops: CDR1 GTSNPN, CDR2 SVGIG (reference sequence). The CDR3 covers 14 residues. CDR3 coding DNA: TGTGCCTGGAGTGTTGGGGCTTTTGGCTATGGCTACACCTTC. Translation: CAWSVGAFGYGYTF.

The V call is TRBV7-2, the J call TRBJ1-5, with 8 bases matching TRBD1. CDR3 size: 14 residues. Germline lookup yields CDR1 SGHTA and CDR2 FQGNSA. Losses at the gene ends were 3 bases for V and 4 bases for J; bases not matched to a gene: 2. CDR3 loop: CASSFRQGNQPQHF. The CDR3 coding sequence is TGTGCCAGCAGCTTCCGACAGGGGAATCAGCCCCAGCATTTT.

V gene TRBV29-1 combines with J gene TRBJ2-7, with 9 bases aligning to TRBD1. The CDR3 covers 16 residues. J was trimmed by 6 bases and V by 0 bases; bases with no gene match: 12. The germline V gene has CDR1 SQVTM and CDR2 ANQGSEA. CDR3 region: CSVEDFGDRAWGEQYF. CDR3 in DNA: TGCAGCGTTGAAGATTTTGGGGACAGGGCTTGGGGCGAGCAGTACTTC.

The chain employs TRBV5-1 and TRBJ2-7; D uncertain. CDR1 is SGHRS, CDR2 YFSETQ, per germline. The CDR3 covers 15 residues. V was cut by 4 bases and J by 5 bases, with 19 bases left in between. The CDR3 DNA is TGCGCCAGCAGCCCCGAGTCGGCCAGGCTGGACGAGCAGTACTTC. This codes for CASSPESARLDEQYF.

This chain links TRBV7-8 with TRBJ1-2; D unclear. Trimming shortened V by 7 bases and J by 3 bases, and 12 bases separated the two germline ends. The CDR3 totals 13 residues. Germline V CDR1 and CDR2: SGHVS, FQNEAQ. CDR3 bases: TGTGCCAGCAAAGGAGGAGCCTACTATGGCTACACCTTC. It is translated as CASKGGAYYGYTF.

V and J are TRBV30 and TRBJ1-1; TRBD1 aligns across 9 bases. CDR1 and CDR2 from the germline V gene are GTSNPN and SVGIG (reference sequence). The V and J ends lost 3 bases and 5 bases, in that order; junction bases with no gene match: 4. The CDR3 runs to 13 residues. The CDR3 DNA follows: TGTGCCTGGAGGAAGACAGGGGGGACTGAAGCTTTCTTT. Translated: CAWRKTGGTEAFF.

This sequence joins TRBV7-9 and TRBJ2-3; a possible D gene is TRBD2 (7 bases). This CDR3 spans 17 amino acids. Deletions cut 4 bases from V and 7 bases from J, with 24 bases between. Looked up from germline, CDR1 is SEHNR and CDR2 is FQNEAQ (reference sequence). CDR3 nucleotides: TGTGCCAGCAGCTCCTATAGGGGGGAGAGGGACTACCATACGCAGTATTTT. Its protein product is CASSSYRGERDYHTQYF.

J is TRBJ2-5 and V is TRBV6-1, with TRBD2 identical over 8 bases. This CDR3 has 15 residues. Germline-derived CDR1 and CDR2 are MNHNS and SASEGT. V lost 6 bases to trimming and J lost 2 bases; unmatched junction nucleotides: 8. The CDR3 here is CASREGLGRQETQYF. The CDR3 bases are TGTGCCAGCAGAGAGGGACTAGGTCGGCAAGAGACCCAGTACTTC.

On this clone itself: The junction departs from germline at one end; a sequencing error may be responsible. As DNA, the CDR3 is TGTGCTAGCAGCCCCACCTACCCCGCAGATACGCAGTATTTT. Protein sequence: CASSPTYPADTQYF. The V and J genes are TRBV7-7 and TRBJ2-3; D gene ambiguous. The V gene's germline CDR1 is SSHAT and CDR2 FNYEAQ (reference sequence). This CDR3 comprises 14 residues.

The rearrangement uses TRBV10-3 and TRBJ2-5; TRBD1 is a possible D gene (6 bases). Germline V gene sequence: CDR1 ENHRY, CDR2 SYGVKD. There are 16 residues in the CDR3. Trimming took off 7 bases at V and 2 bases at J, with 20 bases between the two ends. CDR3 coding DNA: TGTGCCATCATCCCTGGGACATTTCTGGGGCAAGAGACCCAGTACTTC. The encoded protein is CAIIPGTFLGQETQYF.

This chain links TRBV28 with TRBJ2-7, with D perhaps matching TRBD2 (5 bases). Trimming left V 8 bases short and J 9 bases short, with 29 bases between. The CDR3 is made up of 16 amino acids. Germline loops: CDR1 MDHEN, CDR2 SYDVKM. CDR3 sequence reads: CASGLVLRAVPGVQYF. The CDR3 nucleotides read TGTGCCAGCGGACTGGTCCTACGAGCAGTACCCGGAGTGCAGTACTTC.

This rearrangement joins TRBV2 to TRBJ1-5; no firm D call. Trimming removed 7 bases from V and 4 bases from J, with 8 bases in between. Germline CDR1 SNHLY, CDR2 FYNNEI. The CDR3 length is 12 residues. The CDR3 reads CASTGENQPQHF. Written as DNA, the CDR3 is TGTGCCAGCACGGGTGAGAATCAGCCCCAGCATTTT.

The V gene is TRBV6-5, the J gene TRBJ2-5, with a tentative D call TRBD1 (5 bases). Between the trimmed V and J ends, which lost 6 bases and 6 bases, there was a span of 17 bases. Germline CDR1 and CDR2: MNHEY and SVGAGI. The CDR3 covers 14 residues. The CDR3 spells CASSRLDTPKTQYF. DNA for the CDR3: TGTGCCAGCAGCCGATTGGACACTCCAAAGACCCAGTACTTC.

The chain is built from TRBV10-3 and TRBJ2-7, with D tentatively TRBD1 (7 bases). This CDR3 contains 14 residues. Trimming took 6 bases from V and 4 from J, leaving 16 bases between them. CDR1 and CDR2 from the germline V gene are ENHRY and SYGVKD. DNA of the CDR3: TGTGCCATCAGGAGCACAGGGGCGGGATACGAGCAGTACTTC. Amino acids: CAIRSTGAGYEQYF.

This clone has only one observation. DNA for the CDR3: TGTGCCAGCGCGGACAGGACCTACTACGAGCAGTACTTC. This codes for CASADRTYYEQYF. The chain uses TRBV2 and TRBJ2-7; 7 bases match TRBD1. The CDR3 consists of 13 residues. V gave up 8 bases and J gave up 3 bases; unmatched junction bases: 7. The germline V gene has CDR1 SNHLY and CDR2 FYNNEI.

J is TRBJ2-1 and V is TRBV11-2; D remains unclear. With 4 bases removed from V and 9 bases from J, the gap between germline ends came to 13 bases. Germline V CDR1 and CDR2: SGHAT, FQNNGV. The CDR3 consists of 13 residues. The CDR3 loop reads CASSSRSGTEQFF. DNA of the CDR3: TGTGCCAGCAGCTCCCGGAGTGGTACTGAGCAGTTCTTC.

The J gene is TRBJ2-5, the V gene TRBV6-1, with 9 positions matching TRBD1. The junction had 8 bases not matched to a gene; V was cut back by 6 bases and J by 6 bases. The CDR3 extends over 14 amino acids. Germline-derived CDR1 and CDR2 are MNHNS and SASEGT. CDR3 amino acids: CASRDGQGLQTQYF. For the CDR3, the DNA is TGTGCCAGCAGAGACGGACAGGGGCTACAGACCCAGTACTTC.

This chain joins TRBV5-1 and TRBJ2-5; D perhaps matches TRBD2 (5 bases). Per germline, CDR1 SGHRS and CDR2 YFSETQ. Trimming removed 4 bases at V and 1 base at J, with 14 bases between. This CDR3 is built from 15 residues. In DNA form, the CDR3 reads TGCGCCAGCAGCCCCGTCCGGGGTCCCCAAGAGACCCAGTACTTC. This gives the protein CASSPVRGPQETQYF.

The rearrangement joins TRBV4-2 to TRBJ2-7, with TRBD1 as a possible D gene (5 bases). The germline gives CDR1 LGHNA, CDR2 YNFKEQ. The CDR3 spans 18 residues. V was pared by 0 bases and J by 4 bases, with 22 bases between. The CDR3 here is CASSQELGVASFLYEQYF. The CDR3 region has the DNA TGTGCCAGCAGCCAAGAATTAGGGGTTGCCTCCTTCTTGTACGAGCAGTACTTC.

The CDR3 DNA reads TGTGCCAGCAGCTCGCGGACTAGCGGGGCCCCTGAGCAGTTCTTC. Amino acid sequence: CASSSRTSGAPEQFF. This chain joins TRBV7-2 and TRBJ2-1; 12 bases align to TRBD2. Germline CDR1 SGHTA, CDR2 FQGNSA. V shed 4 bases, J shed 9 bases, and the junction held 7 bases outside the gene matches. CDR3 length equals 15 residues.

The CDR3 is CASSFLAGDNNEQFF. The CDR3 DNA is TGCGCCAGCAGCTTCCTAGCGGGGGATAACAATGAGCAGTTCTTC. The rearrangement links TRBV5-1 to TRBJ2-1, with 10 bases fitting TRBD2. The CDR3 covers 15 residues. CDR1 SGHRS and CDR2 YFSETQ come from the germline V gene. The junction had 4 bases not matched to a gene; V was cut back by 2 bases and J by 5 bases.

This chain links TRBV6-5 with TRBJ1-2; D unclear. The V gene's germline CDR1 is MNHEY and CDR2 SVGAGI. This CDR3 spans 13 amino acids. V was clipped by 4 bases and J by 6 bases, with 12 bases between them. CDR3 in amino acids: CASSFSGSNGYTF. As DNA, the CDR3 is TGTGCCAGCAGTTTTTCGGGGTCCAATGGCTACACCTTC.

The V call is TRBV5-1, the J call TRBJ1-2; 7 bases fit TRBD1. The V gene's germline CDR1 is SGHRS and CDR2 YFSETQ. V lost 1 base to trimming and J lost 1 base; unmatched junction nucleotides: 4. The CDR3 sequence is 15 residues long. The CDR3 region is CASSLWTGDNYGYTF. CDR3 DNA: TGCGCCAGCAGCTTGTGGACAGGCGATAACTATGGCTACACCTTC.